This T cell receptor beta chain comes out of a study of blood T cell repertoires in COVID-19. Across the study: Samples of COVID-19 (acute and convalescent) were obtained from the United States, Italy and Spain.

Trimming removed 10 bases at V and 1 base at J, with 17 bases between. Looked up from germline, CDR1 is LNHDA and CDR2 is SQIVND (reference sequence). The CDR3 has 15 amino acids. Generated by immunoSEQ multiplex PCR, the TCRdb table keeps only in-frame clones and is missing some. The repertoire holds over 130,000 clones, with around 90% as singletons. This clone has more than one count but fewer than ten. The chain uses TRBV19 and TRBJ1-5; D is undetermined. The receptor's source is a woman aged 60-75 years with active or convalescent COVID-19. Sequencing used peripheral blood. CDR3 sequence reads: CATKSDIASNQPQHF. The CDR3 DNA follows: TGTGCCACGAAGTCAGACATTGCCAGCAATCAGCCCCAGCATTTT.